These T cell receptor beta chains were read from a single sample in a study of cytomegalovirus exposure and HLA in healthy donors. This table comes from immunoSEQ multiplex PCR, and its TCRdb copy is limited to in-frame clones, with some not included. The sample records 96,000 or so clones, about four fifths being singletons. The source material was PBMCs. Source of these receptors: a woman in her sixties or seventies in good health and CMV-seropositive. Both conserved end residues are part of each CDR3. Fields, in order: D gene, clone size, J gene, V gene, CDR3 DNA, CDR3 protein. The D gene is left open where the match is weak. A clone size is listed for some rows: how often the clone was seen (once, few, many), or a class if it is expanded.

TRBD2 | NA | TRBJ2-1 | TRBV5-5 | TGTGCCAGCAGCAAGACCAGCGGGGGGCGCATCAATGAGCAGTTCTTC | CASSKTSGGRINEQFF
TRBD1 | NA | TRBJ1-1 | TRBV18 | TGTGCCAGCTCACTCCACAGGGGAGTGAGCACTGAAGCTTTCTTT | CASSLHRGVSTEAFF
TRBD2 | NA | TRBJ2-5 | TRBV6-1 | TGTGCCAGCAGTGCACAACCACTAGCGAACCAAGAGACCCAGTACTTC | CASSAQPLANQETQYF
TRBD2 | NA | TRBJ2-1 | TRBV28 | TGTGCCAGCAGGGGGGGGACTAGCGGGTACAATGAGCAGTTCTTC | CASRGGTSGYNEQFF
NA | NA | TRBJ1-1 | TRBV7-2 | TGTGCCAGCAGCTTGAGGGTGGAAACTGAAGCTTTCTTT | CASSLRVETEAFF
NA | NA | TRBJ2-5 | TRBV5-1 | TGCGCCAGCAGCTTGGAACAGGGACGAGAGACCCAGTACTTC | CASSLEQGRETQYF
NA | NA | TRBJ1-6 | TRBV7-2 | TGTGCCAGCAGCGCGGGATATAATTCACCCCTCCACTTT | CASSAGYNSPLHF
NA | NA | TRBJ2-7 | TRBV5-6 | TGTGCCAGCAGCTTAGGGAGCTCCTACGAGCAGTACTTC | CASSLGSSYEQYF
TRBD2 | few | TRBJ2-1 | TRBV4-1 | TGCGCCAGCAGCCAAGATACAGCGGGAGGGGAGATAGGTGAGCAGTTCTTC | CASSQDTAGGEIGEQFF
TRBD1 | few | TRBJ2-7 | TRBV18 | TGTGCCAGCTCATCCGGACAGGGTGGCACCTACGAGCAGTACTTC | CASSSGQGGTYEQYF
NA | NA | TRBJ1-6 | TRBV2 | TGTGCCAGCAGTGATTTGGAACAGGGTTATTCACCCCTCCACTTT | CASSDLEQGYSPLHF
TRBD1 | few | TRBJ2-7 | TRBV5-6 | TGTGCCAGCAGCTTGGAATCGGGACAGGTATCCTACGAGCAGTACTTC | CASSLESGQVSYEQYF
NA | NA | TRBJ1-2 | TRBV5-6 | TGTGCCAGCAGCTTGTGGGGGGATGGCTACACCTTC | CASSLWGDGYTF
NA | NA | TRBJ2-1 | TRBV5-1 | TGCGCCAGCAGCAACGGGATTAGCTCCTACAATGAGCAGTTCTTC | CASSNGISSYNEQFF
NA | NA | TRBJ2-7 | TRBV27 | TGTGCCAGCAGTTTATGGGAGACTCGCTGGGAGCAGTACTTC | CASSLWETRWEQYF
TRBD2 | NA | TRBJ2-5 | TRBV11-2 | TGTGCCAGCAGCCGTGGCCTAGCGGGAGGGCTGGGGGAGACCCAGTACTTC | CASSRGLAGGLGETQYF
TRBD2 | NA | TRBJ2-7 | TRBV9 | TGTGCCAGCAGCACCGCTAGCGGGGTTAGATACGAGCAGTACTTC | CASSTASGVRYEQYF
TRBD1 | NA | TRBJ1-6 | TRBV2 | TGTGCCAGCAGATTGAGGAAGGGACAGGGGAACTCACCCCTCCACTTT | CASRLRKGQGNSPLHF
NA | few | TRBJ2-2 | TRBV9 | TGTGCCAGCAGCGTAGAGGTCGGTGGGGCAGTCGGGGAGCTGTTTTTT | CASSVEVGGAVGELFF
TRBD1 | NA | TRBJ1-5 | TRBV2 | TGTGCCAGCAGTGGCGATCCGGGACAGGGTTATCAGCCCCAGCATTTT | CASSGDPGQGYQPQHF
NA | NA | TRBJ2-3 | TRBV6-5 | TGTGCCAGCAGTTACTCCCGGGGGACCACAGATACGCAGTATTTT | CASSYSRGTTDTQYF
TRBD1 | NA | TRBJ1-1 | TRBV19 | TGTGCCAGTAGTCGGGGACAGGGGAACACTGAAGCTTTCTTT | CASSRGQGNTEAFF
TRBD2 | NA | TRBJ2-5 | TRBV27 | TGTGCCAGCAGTTTTCTAGCGGGAGGGCTCTTGGAGACCCAGTACTTC | CASSFLAGGLLETQYF
NA | few | TRBJ1-4 | TRBV19 | TGTGCCAGTAGTACCCTACAGGTCGCAAAACTGTTTTTT | CASSTLQVAKLFF
TRBD1 | few | TRBJ2-7 | TRBV29-1 | TGCAGCGTTGAGGACAGGGGGTCCTACGAGCAGTACTTC | CSVEDRGSYEQYF
NA | NA | TRBJ1-1 | TRBV14 | TGTGCCAGCAGCCAACAGTTCGGGACAACCGCAGCTTTCTTT | CASSQQFGTTAAFF
TRBD1 | few | TRBJ2-7 | TRBV9 | TGTGCCAGCAGCGGGGACAGAAGCTACGAGCAGTACTTC | CASSGDRSYEQYF
NA | few | TRBJ1-4 | TRBV19 | TGTGCCAGTAGTCCGACAAAGGGGACTAATGAAAAACTGTTTTTT | CASSPTKGTNEKLFF
TRBD1 | NA | TRBJ1-4 | TRBV28 | TGTGCCAGCAGGCAGGGGGTACGAGAAAAACTGTTTTTT | CASRQGVREKLFF
NA | few | TRBJ1-5 | TRBV28 | TGTGCCAGCAGTTTAGGGGGCCAGGGCAATCAGCCCCAGCATTTT | CASSLGGQGNQPQHF
TRBD1 | NA | TRBJ2-2 | TRBV9 | TGTGCCAGCAGCAAAACGACAGGGATGAACACCGGGGAGCTGTTTTTT | CASSKTTGMNTGELFF
NA | NA | TRBJ2-2 | TRBV5-4 | TGTGCCAGCAGCTTGGCACGGACCGGGGAGCTGTTTTTT | CASSLARTGELFF
TRBD1 | NA | TRBJ2-2 | TRBV10-3 | TGTGCCGTCAAACGACAGGGGGGGACCGGGGAGCTGTTTTTT | CAVKRQGGTGELFF
NA | few | TRBJ1-2 | TRBV28 | TGTGCCAGCAGCCTCGTTTCCTATGGCTACACCTTC | CASSLVSYGYTF
NA | NA | TRBJ2-5 | TRBV5-1 | TGCGCCAGCAGCTTGGCCAGGGCTGGGGAGACCCAGTACTTC | CASSLARAGETQYF
NA | few | TRBJ1-3 | TRBV14 | TGTGCCAGCAGCCAAGAACTCTCTGGAAACACCATATATTTT | CASSQELSGNTIYF